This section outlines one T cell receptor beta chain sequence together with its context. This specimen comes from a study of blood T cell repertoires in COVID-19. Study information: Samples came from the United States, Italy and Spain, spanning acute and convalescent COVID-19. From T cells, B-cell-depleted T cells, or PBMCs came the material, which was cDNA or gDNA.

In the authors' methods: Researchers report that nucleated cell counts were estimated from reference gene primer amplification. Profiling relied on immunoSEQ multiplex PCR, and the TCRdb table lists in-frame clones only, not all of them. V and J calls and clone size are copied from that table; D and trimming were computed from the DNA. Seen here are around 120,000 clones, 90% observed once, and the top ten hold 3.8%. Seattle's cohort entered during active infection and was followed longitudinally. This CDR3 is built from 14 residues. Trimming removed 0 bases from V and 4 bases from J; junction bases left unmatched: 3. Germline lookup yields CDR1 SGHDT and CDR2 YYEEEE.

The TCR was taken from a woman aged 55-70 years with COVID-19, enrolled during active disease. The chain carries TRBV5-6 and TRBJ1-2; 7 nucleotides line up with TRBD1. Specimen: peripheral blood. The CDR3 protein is CASSLGTGSYGYTF. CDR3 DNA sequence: TGTGCCAGCAGCTTGGGGACAGGATCCTATGGCTACACCTTC.